The present T cell receptor (beta chain) was sequenced within a study of CD8 T cells in ankylosing spondylitis (dated by TCRdb to 2017 to 2019). Looking at the study overall: The study profiled T cell receptor beta repertoires in healthy donors and ankylosing spondylitis patients to find disease-linked TCR variants. In total, the full study cohort was made up of approximately 99 healthy donors and about two dozen ankylosing spondylitis patients. Peripheral blood samples were taken, and synovial fluid was additionally collected from ankylosing spondylitis patients. Points the paper makes about the study in general: Blood from ankylosing spondylitis patients appeared to be characterized by a TCR beta motif made up of several highly homologous amino acid variants. The disease-linked clones were reported to be significantly enriched in matched synovial fluid samples from ankylosing spondylitis patients. In peripheral blood, the disease-linked clones were found at relatively low frequencies and had a CD8+ phenotype. Some motif variants had previously been reported in the synovial fluid and blood of reactive arthritis patients, which suggests shared mechanisms of disease initiation.

Sequencer: Illumina HiSeq 2500. Quantitative 5'-RACE with molecular barcodes was the method used to prepare the TCR beta libraries. The original pipeline was this. Disease-linked TCR variants were identified with a new computational method built on a probabilistic model of VDJ rearrangement. TCRdb handled the public reads itself, with Q25 trimming in fastp and clone calling in MiXCR, and kept productive beta chains. For every CDR3 protein sequence, its rows merge into one entry that carries the most common genes and DNA. These V and J calls are TCRdb output, not the study's own analysis. Recorded for this sample are 350,000 to 550,000 distinct CDR3 sequences; about 25% of them occurred a single time. 0.75% to 0.9% of the sample is in the top ten clones. The sample holds a few counts of this clonotype. It has no known antigen specificity. Per-base quality was not reported, and no clone a single base away is much larger than it.

The specimen was blood, either unsorted or a sorted T cell fraction (not recorded which). The receptor was derived from a male donor with ankylosing spondylitis.

CDR3 loop: CASSRTSGSGSSYNEQFF. The DNA reads TGTGCCAGCAGTCGGACTAGCGGGAGCGGGAGCTCCTACAATGAGCAGTTCTTC. Recombination connected TRBV6-1 to TRBJ2-1, with 13 bases in between that match TRBD2. From V the trimming removes 5 bases and from J it removes 0 bases, while the gene matches leave 7 bases of the junction unaccounted for. CDR1 and CDR2 were assigned from the germline V gene as MNHNS and SASEGT. Measured from the cysteine to the phenylalanine, the CDR3 is 18 residues long. Here the CDR3 DNA is all that survives: 54 bases in frame from base 1.